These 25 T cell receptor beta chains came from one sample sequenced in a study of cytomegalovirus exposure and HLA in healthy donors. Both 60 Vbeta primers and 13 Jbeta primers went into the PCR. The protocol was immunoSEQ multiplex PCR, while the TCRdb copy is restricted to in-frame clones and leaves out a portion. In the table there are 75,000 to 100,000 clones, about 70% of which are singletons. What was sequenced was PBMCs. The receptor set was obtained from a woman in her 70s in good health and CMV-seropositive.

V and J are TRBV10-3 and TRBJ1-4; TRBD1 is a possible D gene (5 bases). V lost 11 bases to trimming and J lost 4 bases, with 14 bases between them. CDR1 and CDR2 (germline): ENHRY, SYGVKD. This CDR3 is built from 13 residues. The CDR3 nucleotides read TGTGCCGTGGGACGGGGGGTTAATGAAAAACTGTTTTTT. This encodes CAVGRGVNEKLFF.

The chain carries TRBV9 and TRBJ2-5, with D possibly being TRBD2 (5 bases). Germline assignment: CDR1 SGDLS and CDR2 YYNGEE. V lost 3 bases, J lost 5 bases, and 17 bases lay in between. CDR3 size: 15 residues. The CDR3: CASSASTGKGETQYF. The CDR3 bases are TGTGCCAGCAGCGCATCGACGGGGAAAGGGGAGACCCAGTACTTC.

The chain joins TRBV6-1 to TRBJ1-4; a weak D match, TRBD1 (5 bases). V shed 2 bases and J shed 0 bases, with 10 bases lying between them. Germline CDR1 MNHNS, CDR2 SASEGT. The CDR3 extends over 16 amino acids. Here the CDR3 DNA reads TGTGCCAGCAGTGAACTTGGGGCTGCAACTAATGAAAAACTGTTTTTT. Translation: CASSELGAATNEKLFF.

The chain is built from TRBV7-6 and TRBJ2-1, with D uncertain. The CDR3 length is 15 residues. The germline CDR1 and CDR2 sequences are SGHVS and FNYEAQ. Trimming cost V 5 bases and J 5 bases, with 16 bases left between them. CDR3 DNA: TGTGCCAGCAGCAGTGAACCCGGTCTGGACAATGAGCAGTTCTTC. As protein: CASSSEPGLDNEQFF. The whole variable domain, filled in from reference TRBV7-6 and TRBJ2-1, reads GAGVSQSPRYKVTKRGQDVALRCDPISGHVSLYWYRQALGQGPEFLTYFNYEAQQDKSGLPNDRFSAERPEGSISTLTIQRTEQRDSAMYRCASSSEPGLDNEQFFGPGTRLTVL.

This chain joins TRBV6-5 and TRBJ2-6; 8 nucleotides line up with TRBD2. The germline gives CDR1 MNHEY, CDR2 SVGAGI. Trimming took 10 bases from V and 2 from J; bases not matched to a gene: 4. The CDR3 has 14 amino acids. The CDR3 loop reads CATRGGAGANVLTF. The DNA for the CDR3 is TGTGCCACACGGGGGGGGGCTGGGGCCAACGTCCTGACTTTC.

CDR3 amino acids: CASSAGLGPYNEQFF. The CDR3 region has the DNA TGTGCCAGCAGCGCGGGACTAGGCCCTTACAATGAGCAGTTCTTC. V usage is TRBV5-4 and J usage is TRBJ2-1, with 8 bases matching TRBD2. CDR1 is SGHNT, CDR2 YYREEE, per germline (reference sequence). The J segment lost 4 bases and the V segment lost 4 bases, leaving 7 bases of the junction unmatched. The CDR3 is 15 amino acids.

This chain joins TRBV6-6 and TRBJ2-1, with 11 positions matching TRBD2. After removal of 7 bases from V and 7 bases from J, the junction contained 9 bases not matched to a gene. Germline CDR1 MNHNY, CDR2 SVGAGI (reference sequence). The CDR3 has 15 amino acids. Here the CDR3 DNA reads TGTGCCAGCATCCCTCGACTAGCGGGATCTAATGAGCAGTTCTTC. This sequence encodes CASIPRLAGSNEQFF.

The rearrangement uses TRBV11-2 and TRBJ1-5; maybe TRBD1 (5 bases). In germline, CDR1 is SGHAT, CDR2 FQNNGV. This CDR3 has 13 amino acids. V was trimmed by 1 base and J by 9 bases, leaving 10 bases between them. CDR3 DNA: TGTGCCAGCAGCTTAGTCGGGGGAGGGCCCCAGCATTTT. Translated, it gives CASSLVGGGPQHF.

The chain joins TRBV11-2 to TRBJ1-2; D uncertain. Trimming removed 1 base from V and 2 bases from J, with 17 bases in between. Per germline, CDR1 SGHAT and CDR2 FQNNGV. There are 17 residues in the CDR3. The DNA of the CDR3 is TGTGCCAGCAGCTTAGTGTCAGACACGTTGAAAAACTATGGCTACACCTTC. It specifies CASSLVSDTLKNYGYTF.

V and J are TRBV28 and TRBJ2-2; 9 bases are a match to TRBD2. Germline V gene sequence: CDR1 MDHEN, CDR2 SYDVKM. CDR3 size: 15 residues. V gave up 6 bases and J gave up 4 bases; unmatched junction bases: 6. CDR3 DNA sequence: TGTGCCAGCAGGGCGGCGGGAGGGGTCACCGGGGAGCTGTTTTTT. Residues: CASRAAGGVTGELFF.

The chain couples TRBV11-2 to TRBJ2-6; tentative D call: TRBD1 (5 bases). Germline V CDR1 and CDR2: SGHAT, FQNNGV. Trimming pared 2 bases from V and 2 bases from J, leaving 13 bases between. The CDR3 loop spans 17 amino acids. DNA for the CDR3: TGTGCCAGCAGCTTACAGGGAAGTGTGGCTGGGGCCAACGTCCTGACTTTC. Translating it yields CASSLQGSVAGANVLTF.

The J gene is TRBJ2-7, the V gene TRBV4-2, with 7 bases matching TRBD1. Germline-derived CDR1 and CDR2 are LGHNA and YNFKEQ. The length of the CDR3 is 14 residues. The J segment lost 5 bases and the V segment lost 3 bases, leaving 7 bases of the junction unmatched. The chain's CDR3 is CASSQRQGWDEQYF. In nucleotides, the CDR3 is TGTGCCAGCAGCCAGAGACAGGGCTGGGACGAGCAGTACTTC.

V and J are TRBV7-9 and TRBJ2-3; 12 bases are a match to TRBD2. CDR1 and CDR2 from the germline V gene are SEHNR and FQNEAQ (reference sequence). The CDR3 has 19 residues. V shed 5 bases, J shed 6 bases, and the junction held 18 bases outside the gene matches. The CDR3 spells CASSARRSASGGAMDTQYF. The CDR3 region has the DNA TGTGCCAGCAGCGCTAGAAGATCGGCTAGCGGGGGGGCCATGGATACGCAGTATTTT.

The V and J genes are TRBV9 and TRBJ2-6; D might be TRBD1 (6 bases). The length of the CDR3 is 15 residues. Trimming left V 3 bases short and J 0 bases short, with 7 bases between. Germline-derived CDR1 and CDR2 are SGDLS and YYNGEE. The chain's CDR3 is CASSAQGSGANVLTF. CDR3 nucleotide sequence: TGTGCCAGCAGCGCACAGGGCTCTGGGGCCAACGTCCTGACTTTC.

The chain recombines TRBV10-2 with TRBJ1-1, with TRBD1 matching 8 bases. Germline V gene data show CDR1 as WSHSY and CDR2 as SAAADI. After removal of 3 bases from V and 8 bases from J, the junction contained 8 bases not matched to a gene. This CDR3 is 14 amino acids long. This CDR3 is CASSESGRDREAFF. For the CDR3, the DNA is TGCGCCAGCAGTGAATCGGGGCGGGACAGGGAAGCTTTCTTT.

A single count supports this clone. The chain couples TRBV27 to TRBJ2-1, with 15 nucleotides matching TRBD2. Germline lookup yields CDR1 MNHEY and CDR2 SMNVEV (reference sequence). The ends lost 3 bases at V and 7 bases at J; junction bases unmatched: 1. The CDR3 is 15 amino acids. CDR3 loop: CASSLGTSGRNEQFF. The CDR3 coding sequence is TGTGCCAGCAGTTTGGGGACTAGCGGGAGGAATGAGCAGTTCTTC.

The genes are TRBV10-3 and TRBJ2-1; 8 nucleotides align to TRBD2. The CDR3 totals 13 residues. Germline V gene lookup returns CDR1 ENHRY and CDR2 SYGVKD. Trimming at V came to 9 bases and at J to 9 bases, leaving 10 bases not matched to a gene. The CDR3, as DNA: TGTGCCATAGGACTAGCCCTCGAAGTTGAGCAGTTCTTC. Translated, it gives CAIGLALEVEQFF.

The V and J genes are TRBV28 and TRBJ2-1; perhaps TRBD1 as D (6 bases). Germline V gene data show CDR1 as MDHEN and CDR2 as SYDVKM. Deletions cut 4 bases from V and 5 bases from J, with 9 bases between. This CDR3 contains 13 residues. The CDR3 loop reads CASSSGQNNEQFF. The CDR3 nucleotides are TGTGCCAGCAGTTCCGGACAGAACAATGAGCAGTTCTTC.

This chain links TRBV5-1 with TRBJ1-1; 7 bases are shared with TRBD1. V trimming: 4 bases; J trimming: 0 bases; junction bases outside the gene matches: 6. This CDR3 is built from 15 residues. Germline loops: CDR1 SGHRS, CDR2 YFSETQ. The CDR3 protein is CASSPGQFLNTEAFF. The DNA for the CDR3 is TGCGCCAGCAGCCCGGGACAGTTTTTGAACACTGAAGCTTTCTTT. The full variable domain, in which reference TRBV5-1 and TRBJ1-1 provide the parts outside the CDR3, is KAGVTQTPRYLIKTRGQQVTLSCSPISGHRSVSWYQQTPGQGLQFLFEYFSETQRNKGNFPGRFSGRQFSNSRSEMNVSTLELGDSALYLCASSPGQFLNTEAFFGQGTRLTVV.

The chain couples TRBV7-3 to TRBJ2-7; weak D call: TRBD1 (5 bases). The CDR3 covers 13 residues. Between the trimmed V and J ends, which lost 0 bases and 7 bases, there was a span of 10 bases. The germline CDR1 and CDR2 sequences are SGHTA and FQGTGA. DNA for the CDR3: TGTGCCAGCAGCTTAACGTCAGGGCGGGAGCAGTACTTC. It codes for CASSLTSGREQYF. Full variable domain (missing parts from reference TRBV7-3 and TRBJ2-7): GAGVSQTPSNKVTEKGKYVELRCDPISGHTALYWYRQSLGQGPEFLIYFQGTGAADDSGLPNDRFFAVRPEGSVSTLKIQRTERGDSAVYLCASSLTSGREQYFGPGTRLTVT.

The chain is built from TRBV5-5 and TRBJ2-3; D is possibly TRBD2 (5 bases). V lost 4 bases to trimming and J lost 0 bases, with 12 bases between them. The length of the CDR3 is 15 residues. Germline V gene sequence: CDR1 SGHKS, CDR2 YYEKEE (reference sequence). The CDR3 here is CASSVSGVSTDTQYF. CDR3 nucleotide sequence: TGTGCCAGCAGCGTAAGCGGAGTTAGCACAGATACGCAGTATTTT.

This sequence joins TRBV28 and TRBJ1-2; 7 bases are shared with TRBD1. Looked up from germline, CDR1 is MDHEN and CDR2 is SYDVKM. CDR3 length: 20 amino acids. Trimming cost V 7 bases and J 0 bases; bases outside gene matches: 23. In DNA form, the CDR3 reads TGTGCCAGCAAAGCCCACGCCTCTCAGGGGGAGTGGGGTTCTAACTATGGCTACACCTTC. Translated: CASKAHASQGEWGSNYGYTF.

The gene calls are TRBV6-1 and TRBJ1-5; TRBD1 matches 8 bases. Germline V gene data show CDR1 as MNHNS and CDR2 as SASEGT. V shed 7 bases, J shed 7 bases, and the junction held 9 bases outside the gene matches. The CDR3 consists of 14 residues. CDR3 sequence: CASTYGTGGQPQHF. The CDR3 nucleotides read TGTGCCAGCACTTACGGGACAGGCGGACAGCCCCAGCATTTT.

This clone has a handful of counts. The CDR3 coding sequence is TGTGCCAGCCAAAAGACTAGCGGGAGGGGAAACAATGAGCAGTTCTTC. Encoded protein: CASQKTSGRGNNEQFF. This rearrangement joins TRBV25-1 to TRBJ2-1; 14 bases fit TRBD2. This CDR3 is built from 16 residues. The germline V gene has CDR1 MGHDK and CDR2 SYGVNS. With V trimmed by 8 bases and J by 5 bases, 8 bases remained unmatched.

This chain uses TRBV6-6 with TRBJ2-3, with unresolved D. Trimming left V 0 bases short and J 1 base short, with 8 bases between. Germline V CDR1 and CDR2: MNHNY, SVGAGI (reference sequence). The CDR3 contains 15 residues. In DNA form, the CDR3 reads TGTGCCAGCAGTTACTCGAGTTTCGGCACAGATACGCAGTATTTT. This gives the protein CASSYSSFGTDTQYF.